The rows below give T cell receptor beta chains drawn from one sample of a study of low-dose radiotherapy and immunotherapy resistance in tumors. TCRdb used MiXCR to reprocess the reads, holding one entry per CDR3 protein. The data hold around 76,000 distinct CDR3 sequences, with about a third observed a single time. The sample in question was PBMCs, obtained before treatment. These receptors were obtained from a female donor with ovarian cancer. Each CDR3 is given without its conserved first and last residue.

v_call,j_call,cdr3_length,cdr3_aa
TRBV24-1,TRBJ2-1,14,ATSDASVSSYNEQF
TRBV10-3,TRBJ1-5,16,AISVLGPGRVGNQPQH
TRBV28,TRBJ1-3,14,ASSLPLRQAGNTIY
TRBV7-7,TRBJ1-4,11,ASSPTGNEKLF
TRBV2,TRBJ1-5,13,ASSDRQVINQPQH
TRBV12-5,TRBJ1-1,13,ASGLFSGGGTEAF
TRBV5-3,TRBJ2-1,13,ASSLELGSYNEQF
TRBV12-5,TRBJ2-1,12,ASGPQLVGNEQF
TRBV30,TRBJ1-1,14,AWSQPIGAWNTEAF
TRBV10-3,TRBJ2-4,13,AISEGYGTGDIQY
TRBV2,TRBJ1-4,12,ASTEVSTNEKLF
TRBV7-2,TRBJ2-3,12,ASSLSRSTDTQY
TRBV24-1,TRBJ1-5,11,ATSDSGVGAQH
TRBV9,TRBJ2-7,9,ASSPLGEQY
TRBV5-1,TRBJ2-2,13,ASSFSGINPGELF
TRBV6-2/TRBV6-3,TRBJ2-1,14,ASSDFRLAGSNEQF
TRBV30,TRBJ1-2,14,AWRGPRARTNYGYT
TRBV11-2,TRBJ1-4,12,ASSFRGAGEKLF
TRBV5-6,TRBJ2-1,10,ASRGEDIEQF
TRBV6-2/TRBV6-3,TRBJ2-1,15,ASSYPQGGTGHNEQF
TRBV2,TRBJ2-4,13,ASSEATDNLDIQY
TRBV6-2/TRBV6-3,TRBJ1-1,11,ASRVVANTEAF
TRBV12-3/TRBV12-4,TRBJ2-3,14,ASSFKGTGNTDTQY
TRBV10-2,TRBJ2-7,15,ASSETGGHIYSYEQY
TRBV11-2,TRBJ2-5,16,ASSLWTSGRASEETQY
TRBV5-1,TRBJ1-4,12,ASSFGVVEEKLF
TRBV20-1,TRBJ2-3,13,SAITLRGSTDTQY
TRBV20-1,TRBJ2-1,13,SASGGTSESVEQF
TRBV27,TRBJ2-6,11,ASSSSRSNVLT
TRBV5-1,TRBJ1-1,14,ASSLVYVERNTEAF
TRBV7-2,TRBJ1-2,12,ASSLGTLNYGYT
TRBV9,TRBJ2-1,12,ASSFRDKYNEQF
TRBV7-3,TRBJ2-3,12,ASSLQSRTDTQY
TRBV7-9,TRBJ2-1,15,ASSPPDRSSSYNEQF
TRBV6-1,TRBJ2-3,9,ASSLQDTQY